The 18 T cell receptor beta chains given below trace back to one sample, sequenced in a study of T-cell memory formation after mild COVID-19. One entry per CDR3 protein, called by TCRdb with MiXCR from the 5' RACE reads. The sample includes 530,000 or so distinct CDR3 sequences, 17% of them seen just once. Sample: PBMCs or a T cell subset sorted from them (not recorded which). These receptors were obtained from an adult woman who had mild COVID-19 (a few samples of this study predate the infection). Cell type and time point are not known.

This clonotype was counted between two and nine times. The CDR3 reads CASSLFSGRANTGELFF. CDR3 DNA sequence: TGTGCCAGCAGCTTATTTAGCGGGAGGGCGAACACCGGGGAGCTGTTTTTT. The V call is TRBV7-2, the J call TRBJ2-2; 11 bases are a match to TRBD2. Germline CDR1 reads SGHTA; CDR2 reads FQGNSA. This CDR3 has 17 amino acids. V dropped 2 bases and J dropped 0; count of bases not matched to a gene: 2. Full variable domain (outside the CDR3, taken from reference TRBV7-2 and TRBJ2-2): GAGVSQSPSNKVTEKGKDVELRCDPISGHTALYWYRQSLGQGLEFLIYFQGNSAPDKSGLPSDRFSAERTGGSVSTLTIQRTQQEDSAVYLCASSLFSGRANTGELFFGEGSRLTVL.

This clonotype was observed a few times. The rearrangement uses TRBV6-1 and TRBJ1-1, with D perhaps matching TRBD1 (5 bases). The V gene's germline CDR1 is MNHNS and CDR2 SASEGT. This CDR3 is 15 amino acids long. V dropped 6 bases and J dropped 6 bases, with 20 bases sitting between them. In DNA form, the CDR3 reads TGTGCCAGCAGAGGGGTGGGGACTTGGCTATCTGAAGCTTTCTTT. Translated: CASRGVGTWLSEAFF.

This clonotype was found a few times. The chain carries TRBV7-8 and TRBJ2-3, with a weak D call TRBD2 (6 bases). The CDR3 spans 17 residues. Germline assignment: CDR1 SGHVS and CDR2 FQNEAQ. The germline V and J ends were trimmed by 6 bases and 0 bases, with 19 bases remaining between them. CDR3 in amino acids: CASSSRMGLASTDTQYF. The CDR3 DNA sequence: TGTGCCAGCAGTTCCCGAATGGGACTCGCAAGCACAGATACGCAGTATTTT.

This clonotype was detected ten times or more. This chain connects TRBV11-2 to TRBJ2-2; tentative D call: TRBD1 (6 bases). With 3 bases removed from V and 3 bases from J, the gap between germline ends came to 8 bases. This CDR3 has 14 amino acids. Per the germline V gene, CDR1 is SGHAT and CDR2 is FQNNGV. The chain's CDR3 is CASSLWTDTGELFF. For the CDR3, the DNA is TGTGCCAGCAGCTTGTGGACAGACACCGGGGAGCTGTTTTTT.

This clonotype was observed a few times. The chain carries TRBV7-9 and TRBJ2-5; D gene unclear. Trimming took off 0 bases at V and 1 base at J, with 6 bases between the two ends. This CDR3 is built from 14 residues. Germline values: CDR1 SEHNR, CDR2 FQNEAQ (reference sequence). The CDR3 DNA is TGTGCCAGCAGCTTAGCGCCTGCCCAAGAGACCCAGTACTTC. Protein sequence: CASSLAPAQETQYF.

The chain is built from TRBV24-1 and TRBJ2-1; TRBD1 matches at 7 bases. This CDR3 is built from 16 residues. Germline V gene data show CDR1 as KGHDR and CDR2 as SFDVKD. The V and J ends lost 3 bases and 4 bases, in that order; junction bases with no gene match: 8. The DNA of the CDR3 is TGTGCCACCAGTGATCCAACAGGGGATCAGTACAATGAGCAGTTCTTC. Residues: CATSDPTGDQYNEQFF.

The chain combines TRBV11-2 with TRBJ2-1, with 12 bases identical to TRBD2. Germline CDR1 SGHAT, CDR2 FQNNGV. The CDR3 covers 18 residues. The junction had 5 bases not matched to a gene; V was cut back by 1 base and J by 1 base. CDR3 in amino acids: CASSLVTSGGRSYNEQFF. For the CDR3, the DNA is TGTGCCAGCAGCTTAGTGACTAGCGGGGGCAGGTCCTACAATGAGCAGTTCTTC.

The V gene is TRBV10-3, the J gene TRBJ1-5, with a tentative D call TRBD1 (6 bases). This CDR3 is built from 15 residues. Germline CDR1 and CDR2: ENHRY and SYGVKD. V was shortened by 6 bases and J by 0 bases, with 12 bases between the two germline ends. The CDR3 reads CAISRGHDSNQPQHF. Written as DNA, the CDR3 is TGTGCCATCAGCCGGGGGCACGATAGCAATCAGCCCCAGCATTTT.

This clonotype was counted between two and nine times. The chain combines TRBV20-1 with TRBJ2-1, with D possibly being TRBD2 (6 bases). CDR1 is DFQATT and CDR2 is SNEGSKA in the germline V gene (reference sequence). This CDR3 has 17 residues. The CDR3 here is CSSIPGLPKKIYNEQFF. The CDR3 nucleotides read TGCAGCAGCATCCCGGGACTCCCGAAGAAGATATACAATGAGCAGTTCTTC.

The rearrangement joins TRBV19 to TRBJ1-1; TRBD1 is a possible D gene (5 bases). Germline V gene lookup returns CDR1 LNHDA and CDR2 SQIVND (reference sequence). Deletions cut 2 bases from V and 3 bases from J, with 19 bases between. The CDR3 is 17 residues long. The CDR3 DNA reads as TGTGCCAGTAGTATATTCAGGGACGGGACCGACTACACTGAAGCTTTCTTT. It translates to CASSIFRDGTDYTEAFF.

CDR3 protein: CASSLAGGYEQFF. The CDR3 DNA is TGTGCCAGCAGCTTAGCTGGGGGCTATGAGCAGTTCTTC. The chain is built from TRBV11-2 and TRBJ2-1; possibly TRBD1 for D (6 bases). Trimming shortened V by 1 base and J by 8 bases, and 9 bases separated the two germline ends. Germline CDR1 SGHAT, CDR2 FQNNGV. There are 13 residues in the CDR3.

Many counts were recorded for this clonotype. This chain uses TRBV20-1 with TRBJ2-3; D perhaps matches TRBD2 (5 bases). V was pared by 6 bases and J by 1 base, with 14 bases between. The CDR3 totals 14 residues. The V gene's germline CDR1 is DFQATT and CDR2 SNEGSKA (reference sequence). CDR3: CSALQGGRTDTQYF. CDR3 DNA sequence: TGCAGTGCCCTACAAGGCGGGCGCACAGATACGCAGTATTTT.

This clonotype was detected only a few times. This chain links TRBV7-6 with TRBJ1-2, with D maybe TRBD1 (5 bases). In germline, CDR1 is SGHVS, CDR2 FNYEAQ. The V end was cut by 5 bases, the J end by 6 bases, with 16 bases between. This CDR3 contains 14 residues. CDR3 residues: CASSLDQGVDGYTF. For the CDR3, the DNA is TGTGCCAGCAGCCTAGACCAGGGTGTAGATGGCTACACCTTC.

Only a few counts were recorded for this clonotype. The genes are TRBV5-6 and TRBJ2-2; 7 positions agree with TRBD1. The CDR3 has 16 residues. With V trimmed by 6 bases and J by 3 bases, 11 bases remained unmatched. Germline-derived CDR1 and CDR2 are SGHDT and YYEEEE. The CDR3 region has the DNA TGTGCCAGCACCCACCTAAGGGGGCGAGACACCGGGGAGCTGTTTTTT. This encodes CASTHLRGRDTGELFF.

The CDR3 sequence is CASSQDVWGRDTEAFF. CDR3 in DNA: TGTGCCAGCAGCCAAGATGTCTGGGGTAGGGACACTGAAGCTTTCTTT. V is TRBV4-2 and J is TRBJ1-1; no firm D call. This CDR3 contains 16 residues. Trimming removed 0 bases at V and 3 bases at J, with 14 bases between. The germline gives CDR1 LGHNA, CDR2 YNFKEQ.

This clonotype was seen more than once but under ten times. This chain uses TRBV5-1 with TRBJ1-5; perhaps TRBD1 as D (6 bases). V lost 4 bases and J 7 bases, leaving 15 bases between the germline ends. This CDR3 comprises 14 residues. Germline assignment: CDR1 SGHRS and CDR2 YFSETQ. This chain's CDR3 is CASSRGGGGQPQHF. CDR3 DNA sequence: TGCGCCAGCAGCCGAGGTGGGGGCGGACAGCCCCAGCATTTT.

This clonotype was counted many times. The V gene is TRBV19, the J gene TRBJ1-2, with D tentatively TRBD1 (5 bases). CDR3 length: 13 residues. Germline V lookup: CDR1 LNHDA, CDR2 SQIVND (reference sequence). V lost 8 bases, J lost 0 bases, and 10 bases lay in between. The CDR3 reads CASSHRSNYGYTF. Written as DNA, the CDR3 is TGTGCCAGTTCTCACAGGTCTAACTATGGCTACACCTTC.

The chain has TRBV4-3 and TRBJ2-7; 7 nucleotides match TRBD1. With V trimmed by 0 bases and J by 4 bases, 12 bases remained unmatched. Germline assignment: CDR1 LGHNA and CDR2 YSLEER. The length of the CDR3 is 17 residues. CDR3 loop: CASSQDVYRGSLYEQYF. The CDR3 DNA follows: TGCGCCAGCAGCCAAGATGTATACAGGGGTAGTTTGTACGAGCAGTACTTC.